These 21 T cell receptor beta chains share one sample of origin, sequenced in a study of T-cell memory formation after mild COVID-19. MiXCR, applied by TCRdb to the 5' RACE reads, yields one record per CDR3 protein. The sample yields some 330,000 distinct CDR3 sequences, more than 20% seen once. The sequencing input was PBMCs or a T cell subset sorted from them (not recorded which). These receptors all come from an adult woman who had mild COVID-19 (a few samples of this study predate the infection). Cell type and time point are not known.

DNA of the CDR3: TGCGCCAGCAGCCACCCTGGGAGGGACCCTGAAGCTTTCTTT. It specifies CASSHPGRDPEAFF. The chain couples TRBV4-1 to TRBJ1-1, with a possible D match to TRBD1 (5 bases). V shed 3 bases and J shed 6 bases, with 14 bases lying between them. Germline V CDR1 and CDR2: MGHRA, YSYEKL. CDR3 length equals 14 residues.

The J gene is TRBJ1-2, the V gene TRBV6-5; D remains unclear. With 1 base removed from V and 8 bases from J, the gap between germline ends came to 11 bases. The CDR3 is 13 amino acids. Per the germline V gene, CDR1 is MNHEY and CDR2 is SVGAGI. CDR3 sequence (DNA): TGTGCCAGCAGTTACTTACAGACGGAGGGCTACACCTTC. Protein: CASSYLQTEGYTF.

This clonotype was seen a few times. The genes are TRBV29-1 and TRBJ2-5, with D possibly being TRBD1 (5 bases). The CDR3 loop spans 12 amino acids. V shed 4 bases and J shed 5 bases, with 11 bases lying between them. The germline gives CDR1 SQVTM, CDR2 ANQGSEA. This chain's CDR3 is CSVGPGWETQYF. The CDR3 DNA sequence: TGCAGCGTTGGTCCAGGGTGGGAGACCCAGTACTTC.

This clonotype came up once. The CDR3 protein is CASSFSSGRTDTQYF. CDR3 bases: TGTGCCAGCAGTTTTAGTAGCGGGAGGACAGATACGCAGTATTTT. The chain recombines TRBV12-3 or TRBV12-4 with TRBJ2-3, with 10 bases identical to TRBD2. CDR3 length: 15 amino acids. V was pared by 3 bases and J by 3 bases, with 3 bases of the junction left unmatched.

CDR3 DNA: TGTGCCAGCAGCTTACCTACTGGTGAGCAGTTCTTC. It codes for CASSLPTGEQFF. This chain connects TRBV7-9 to TRBJ2-1; unclear D gene. This CDR3 has 12 residues. Trimming stripped 2 bases from V and 9 bases from J, with 8 bases between. CDR1 is SEHNR, CDR2 FQNEAQ, per germline (reference sequence).

This clonotype showed up just a few times. The rearrangement joins TRBV7-2 to TRBJ2-3, with a possible D match to TRBD1 (6 bases). The CDR3 contains 18 residues. Germline CDR1 and CDR2: SGHTA and FQGNSA. The V and J ends lost 0 bases and 1 base respectively, with 17 bases between them. The CDR3 spells CASSLAVFRGRGTDTQYF. The CDR3 DNA is TGTGCCAGCAGCTTAGCGGTTTTCAGGGGCAGGGGCACAGATACGCAGTATTTT. Full variable domain (outside the CDR3, taken from reference TRBV7-2 and TRBJ2-3): GAGVSQSPSNKVTEKGKDVELRCDPISGHTALYWYRQSLGQGLEFLIYFQGNSAPDKSGLPSDRFSAERTGGSVSTLTIQRTQQEDSAVYLCASSLAVFRGRGTDTQYFGPGTRLTVL.

The sample holds many counts of this clonotype. The V gene is TRBV7-8, the J gene TRBJ2-5; D ambiguous. Germline loops: CDR1 SGHVS, CDR2 FQNEAQ. V lost 5 bases to trimming and J lost 0 bases, with 7 bases between them. This CDR3 contains 13 residues. DNA for the CDR3: TGTGCCAGCAGCCAGACCCACCAAGAGACCCAGTACTTC. Its translation is CASSQTHQETQYF.

The rearrangement links TRBV6-5 to TRBJ2-3; 11 positions match TRBD2. CDR3 length: 18 residues. Germline V gene lookup returns CDR1 MNHEY and CDR2 SVGAGI. The J segment lost 0 bases and the V segment lost 6 bases, leaving 11 bases of the junction unmatched. The CDR3 here is CASSPSGGTLSSTDTQYF. The CDR3 region has the DNA TGTGCCAGCAGCCCTAGCGGGGGGACCCTCTCTAGCACAGATACGCAGTATTTT.

This clonotype has just a few counts. The chain joins TRBV7-9 to TRBJ2-7; D unresolved. Looked up from germline, CDR1 is SEHNR and CDR2 is FQNEAQ (reference sequence). The CDR3 has 17 residues. V was shortened by 5 bases and J by 9 bases, with 29 bases between the two germline ends. The CDR3 DNA reads as TGTGCCAGCAGCCCGGTCGACGTAACAGAGTCAATCGCTCGGCAGTACTTC. It encodes CASSPVDVTESIARQYF.

The V call is TRBV24-1, the J call TRBJ2-2, with D unclear. V gave up 3 bases and J gave up 6 bases, with 7 bases separating them. The CDR3 covers 13 residues. In germline, CDR1 is KGHDR, CDR2 SFDVKD. The CDR3 loop is CATSDTVAGELFF. CDR3 nucleotide sequence: TGTGCCACCAGTGATACAGTCGCCGGGGAGCTGTTTTTT.

This chain links TRBV20-1 with TRBJ2-3, with 9 bases lining up with TRBD2. Germline V gives CDR1 DFQATT, CDR2 SNEGSKA (reference sequence). Trimming took 5 bases from V and 0 from J; bases not matched to a gene: 6. The CDR3 is made up of 15 amino acids. The CDR3 DNA sequence: TGCAGTGCTCGGACTAGCGAGTTTAGCACAGATACGCAGTATTTT. The encoded protein is CSARTSEFSTDTQYF.

V is TRBV14 and J is TRBJ1-4; D ambiguous. Germline CDR1 and CDR2: SGHDN and FVKESK. Trimming took off 1 base at V and 3 bases at J, with 15 bases between the two ends. CDR3 length: 17 amino acids. The CDR3 region has the DNA TGTGCCAGCAGCCAAGGTCCTTTAAGGGCGTCTAATGAAAAACTGTTTTTT. Its protein product is CASSQGPLRASNEKLFF.

The rearrangement joins TRBV12-5 to TRBJ1-1; D is unresolved. CDR3 length equals 11 residues. Trimming removed 1 base from V and 8 bases from J, with 5 bases in between. The germline V gene encodes CDR1 LGHNT and CDR2 FRNRAP. Here the CDR3 reads CASGLGQEAFF. In DNA, the CDR3 is TGTGCTAGTGGTTTGGGGCAGGAAGCTTTCTTT.

The rearrangement uses TRBV24-1 and TRBJ1-2; D is unresolved. V was pared by 7 bases and J by 0 bases, with 8 bases between. In germline, CDR1 is KGHDR, CDR2 SFDVKD. There are 13 residues in the CDR3. DNA for the CDR3: TGTGCCACCAGCGTGACGGCTAACTATGGCTACACCTTC. This codes for CATSVTANYGYTF.

The gene calls are TRBV10-3 and TRBJ2-7; 11 nucleotides match TRBD1. V shed 9 bases, J shed 8 bases, and the junction held 3 bases outside the gene matches. Germline V CDR1 and CDR2: ENHRY, SYGVKD. The CDR3 is made up of 11 amino acids. The CDR3 nucleotides read TGTGCCATAGGGACAGGGGGTCAGCAGTACTTC. Protein product: CAIGTGGQQYF.

This chain joins TRBV4-1 and TRBJ1-5; D remains unclear. CDR1 and CDR2 from the germline V gene are MGHRA and YSYEKL. The CDR3 contains 14 residues. With 3 bases removed from V and 1 base from J, the gap between germline ends came to 7 bases. In nucleotides, the CDR3 is TGCGCCAGCAGCCAGATACACAGCAATCAGCCCCAGCATTTT. It codes for CASSQIHSNQPQHF.

The chain uses TRBV7-6 and TRBJ2-5; the match to TRBD2 covers 9 bases. This CDR3 contains 15 residues. CDR1 and CDR2 (germline): SGHVS, FNYEAQ. Trimming removed 0 bases from V and 3 bases from J; junction bases left unmatched: 2. The CDR3 protein is CASSLAPSGEETQYF. Here the CDR3 DNA reads TGTGCCAGCAGCTTAGCACCTAGCGGGGAAGAGACCCAGTACTTC.

This clonotype appeared a few times. The V call is TRBV29-1, the J call TRBJ2-7; D gene unclear. V dropped 0 bases and J dropped 3 bases, with 15 bases sitting between them. CDR1 is SQVTM and CDR2 is ANQGSEA in the germline V gene. The CDR3 consists of 15 residues. DNA of the CDR3: TGCAGCGTTGAAGATTTGCGCGGCAGATACTACGAGCAGTACTTC. Translation: CSVEDLRGRYYEQYF.

This clonotype was observed a handful of times. The chain joins TRBV6-2 or TRBV6-3 to TRBJ2-2, with 8 bases aligning to TRBD2. Germline loops: CDR1 MNHEY, CDR2 SVGEGT. The CDR3 length is 16 residues. V dropped 6 bases and J dropped 2; count of bases not matched to a gene: 8. This CDR3 reads CASRPLSGANTGELFF. CDR3 nucleotide sequence: TGTGCCAGCAGACCCCTTAGCGGGGCTAACACCGGGGAGCTGTTTTTT.

This clonotype has a count of ten or more. V usage is TRBV12-3 or TRBV12-4 and J usage is TRBJ2-5; 9 bases match TRBD1. V gave up 1 base and J gave up 4 bases; unmatched junction bases: 13. The CDR3 spans 18 residues. CDR3 region: CASSLEKGTGTLGETQYF. For the CDR3, the DNA is TGTGCCAGCAGTTTAGAGAAGGGGACAGGGACCCTCGGAGAGACCCAGTACTTC.

This clonotype showed up just a few times. This chain connects TRBV7-8 to TRBJ2-1; D remains unclear. Trimming removed 4 bases at V and 0 bases at J, with 13 bases between. Germline CDR1 and CDR2: SGHVS and FQNEAQ. The CDR3 is 16 residues long. The CDR3: CASSSPDASSYNEQFF. The CDR3 DNA is TGTGCCAGCAGCTCCCCGGACGCTTCCTCCTACAATGAGCAGTTCTTC.